This T cell receptor beta chain was observed in a study of shared clonotypes between healthy human individuals. Naive CD45RA+ and memory CD45RA-negative subsets were split from CD4+ cells. Looked up from germline, CDR1 is SGHNT and CDR2 is YYREEE (reference sequence). The CDR3 is 15 residues long. V shed 4 bases and J 6 bases; nucleotides not matched to a gene: 9. Repertoires were generated with immunoSEQ multiplex PCR, while TCRdb's copy carries only in-frame clones and drops some. The sample lists 850,000 to 1,200,000 clones, under 80% seen once, with approximately 1.5% in the top ten. This clone was picked up one time. No antigen is known for it. Whole-study findings and limits: The sampled material consisted only of blood, and tissue repertoires are likely to differ. Generation of non-shared clonotypes was less probable than generation of clonotypes shared by all four donors. An effect of sequencing depth on clonotype sharing among donors was expected.

The sample taken for sequencing was memory CD4+ T cells sorted from blood. Subset noted: CD45RA-negative fraction. The chain links TRBV5-4 to TRBJ2-5; 10 bases are shared with TRBD2. The receptor's source is a man between 18 and 35 years old in good health. CDR3 DNA sequence: TGTGCCAGCAGCCAGCGGGAGGGCCTTGTGAAGACCCAGTACTTC. Its protein product is CASSQREGLVKTQYF.